This TCR beta chain was identified during a study of cytomegalovirus exposure and HLA in healthy donors. PCR primers comprised 60 Vbeta and 13 Jbeta primers. Clones were sequenced by immunoSEQ multiplex PCR, and TCRdb holds only the in-frame ones, with some missing. Among about 130,000 clones listed, almost 85% were seen once. Sequencing used PBMCs. The TCR comes from a boy aged 2 to 9 in good health and CMV-seronegative.

DNA for the CDR3: TGTGCCAGCAGCTGGACAGGGGACACCGGGGAGCTGTTTTTT. It yields the protein CASSWTGDTGELFF. The chain joins TRBV7-9 to TRBJ2-2; the match to TRBD1 covers 9 bases. J gave up 3 bases and V 4 bases, and 0 bases lay outside the gene matches. Germline lookup yields CDR1 SEHNR and CDR2 FQNEAQ (reference sequence). The CDR3 contains 14 residues.